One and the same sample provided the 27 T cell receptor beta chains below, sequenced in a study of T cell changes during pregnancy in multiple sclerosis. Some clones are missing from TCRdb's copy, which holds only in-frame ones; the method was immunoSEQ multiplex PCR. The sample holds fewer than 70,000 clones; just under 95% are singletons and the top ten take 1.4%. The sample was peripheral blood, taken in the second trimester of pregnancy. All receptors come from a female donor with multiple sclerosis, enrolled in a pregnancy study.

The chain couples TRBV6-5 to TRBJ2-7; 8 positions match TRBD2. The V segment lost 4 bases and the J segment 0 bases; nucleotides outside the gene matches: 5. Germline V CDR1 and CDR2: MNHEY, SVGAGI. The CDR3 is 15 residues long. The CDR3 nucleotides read TGTGCCAGCAGTTCTAAGCGGGAGCCCTCCTACGAGCAGTACTTC. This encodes CASSSKREPSYEQYF.

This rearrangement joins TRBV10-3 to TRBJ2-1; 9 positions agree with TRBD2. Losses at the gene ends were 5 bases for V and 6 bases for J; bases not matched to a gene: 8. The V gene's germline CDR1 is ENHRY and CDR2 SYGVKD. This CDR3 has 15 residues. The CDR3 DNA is TGTGCCATCAGTTGGGGTAGCGGGAGCTTCAATGAGCAGTTCTTC. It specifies CAISWGSGSFNEQFF.

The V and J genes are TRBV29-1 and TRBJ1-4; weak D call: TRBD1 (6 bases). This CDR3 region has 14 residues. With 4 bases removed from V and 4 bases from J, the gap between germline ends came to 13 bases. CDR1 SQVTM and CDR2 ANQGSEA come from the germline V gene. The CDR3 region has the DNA TGCAGCGTTGGTTGGACAGCCGGTAATGAAAAACTGTTTTTT. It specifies CSVGWTAGNEKLFF.

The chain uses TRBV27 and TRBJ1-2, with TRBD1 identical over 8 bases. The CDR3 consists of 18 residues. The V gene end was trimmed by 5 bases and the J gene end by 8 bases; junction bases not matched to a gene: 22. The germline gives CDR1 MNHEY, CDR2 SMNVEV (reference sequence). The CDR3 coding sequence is TGTGCCAGCAGTCACACCTCCGGGACAGGCTGGAGGGCGAGGGGCTACACCTTC. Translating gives CASSHTSGTGWRARGYTF.

This CDR3 is CASSLATSGSAKNIQYF. DNA for the CDR3: TGCGCCAGCAGCTTGGCGACTAGCGGGAGCGCCAAAAACATTCAGTACTTC. The chain employs TRBV5-1 and TRBJ2-4, with TRBD2 identical over 12 bases. V was clipped by 0 bases and J by 1 base; unmatched bases: 2. Germline values: CDR1 SGHRS, CDR2 YFSETQ. This CDR3 has 17 residues.

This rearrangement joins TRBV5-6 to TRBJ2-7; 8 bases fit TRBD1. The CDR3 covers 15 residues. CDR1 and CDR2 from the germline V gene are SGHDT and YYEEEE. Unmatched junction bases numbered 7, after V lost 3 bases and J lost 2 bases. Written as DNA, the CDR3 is TGTGCCAGCAGCTCCGACAGGGGCCTCCCCTACGAGCAGTACTTC. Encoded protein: CASSSDRGLPYEQYF.

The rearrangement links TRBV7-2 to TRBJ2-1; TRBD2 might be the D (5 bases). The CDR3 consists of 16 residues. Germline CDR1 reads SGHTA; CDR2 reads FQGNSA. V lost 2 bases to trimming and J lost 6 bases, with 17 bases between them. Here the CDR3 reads CASSLIFGAGGNEQFF. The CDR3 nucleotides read TGTGCCAGCAGCTTAATATTTGGTGCGGGCGGCAATGAGCAGTTCTTC.

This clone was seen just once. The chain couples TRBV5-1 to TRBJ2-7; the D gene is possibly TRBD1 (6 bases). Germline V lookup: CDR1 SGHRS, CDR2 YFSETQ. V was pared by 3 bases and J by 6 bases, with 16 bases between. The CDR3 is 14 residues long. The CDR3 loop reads CASSYEGVLGEQYF. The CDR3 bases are TGCGCCAGCAGCTACGAGGGGGTATTAGGCGAGCAGTACTTC.

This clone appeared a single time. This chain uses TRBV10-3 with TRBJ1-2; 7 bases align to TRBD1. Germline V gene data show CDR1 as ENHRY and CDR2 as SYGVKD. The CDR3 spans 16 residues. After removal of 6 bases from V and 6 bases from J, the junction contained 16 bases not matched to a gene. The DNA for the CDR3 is TGTGCCATCAGGGGATTTTTTGGCCAGGGGGAAGATGGCTACACCTTC. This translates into CAIRGFFGQGEDGYTF.

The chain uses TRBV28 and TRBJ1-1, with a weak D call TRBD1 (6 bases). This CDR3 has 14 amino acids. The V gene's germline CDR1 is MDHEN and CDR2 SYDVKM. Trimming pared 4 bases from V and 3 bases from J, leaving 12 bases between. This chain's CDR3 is CASSSPGHDTEAFF. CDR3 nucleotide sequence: TGTGCCAGCAGTTCTCCGGGACACGACACTGAAGCTTTCTTT.

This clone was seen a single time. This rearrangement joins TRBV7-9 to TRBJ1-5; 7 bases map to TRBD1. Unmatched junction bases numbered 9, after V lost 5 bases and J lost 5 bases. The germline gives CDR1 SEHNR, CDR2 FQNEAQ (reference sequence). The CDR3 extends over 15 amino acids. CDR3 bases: TGTGCCAGCAGCGGTCCCGACAGGGAATATCAGCCCCAGCATTTT. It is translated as CASSGPDREYQPQHF.

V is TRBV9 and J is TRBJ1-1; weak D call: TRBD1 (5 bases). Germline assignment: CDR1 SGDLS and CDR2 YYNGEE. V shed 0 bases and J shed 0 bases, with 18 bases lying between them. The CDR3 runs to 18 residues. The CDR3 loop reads CASSVVPTETSMNTEAFF. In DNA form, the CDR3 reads TGTGCCAGCAGCGTAGTTCCGACAGAGACTTCCATGAACACTGAAGCTTTCTTT.

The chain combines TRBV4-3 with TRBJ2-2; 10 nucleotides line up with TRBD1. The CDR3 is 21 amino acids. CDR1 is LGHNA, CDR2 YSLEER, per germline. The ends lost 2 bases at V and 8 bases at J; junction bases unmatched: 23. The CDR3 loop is CASSQRGTGEYIAYIPGELFF. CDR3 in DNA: TGCGCCAGCAGCCAAAGGGGGACAGGGGAGTACATAGCCTATATTCCGGGGGAGCTGTTTTTT.

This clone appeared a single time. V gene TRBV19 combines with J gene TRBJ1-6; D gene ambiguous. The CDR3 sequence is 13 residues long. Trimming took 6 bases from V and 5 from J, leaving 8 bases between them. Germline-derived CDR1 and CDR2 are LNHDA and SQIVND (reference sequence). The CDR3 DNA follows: TGTGCCAGTAGACGGGTAGATAATTCACCCCTCCACTTT. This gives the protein CASRRVDNSPLHF.

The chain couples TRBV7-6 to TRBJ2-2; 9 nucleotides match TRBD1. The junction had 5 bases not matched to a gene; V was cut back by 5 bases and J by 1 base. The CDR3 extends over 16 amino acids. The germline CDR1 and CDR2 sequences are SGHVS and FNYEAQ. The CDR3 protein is CASSPRQGENTGELFF. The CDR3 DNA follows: TGTGCCAGCAGCCCACGACAGGGGGAGAACACCGGGGAGCTGTTTTTT.

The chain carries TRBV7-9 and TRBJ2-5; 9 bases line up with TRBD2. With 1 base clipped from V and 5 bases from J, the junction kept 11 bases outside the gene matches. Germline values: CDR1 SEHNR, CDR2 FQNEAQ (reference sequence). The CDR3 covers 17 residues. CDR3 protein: CASSLGWSAGGEETQYF. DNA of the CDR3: TGTGCCAGCAGCTTAGGATGGTCTGCGGGAGGGGAGGAGACCCAGTACTTC.

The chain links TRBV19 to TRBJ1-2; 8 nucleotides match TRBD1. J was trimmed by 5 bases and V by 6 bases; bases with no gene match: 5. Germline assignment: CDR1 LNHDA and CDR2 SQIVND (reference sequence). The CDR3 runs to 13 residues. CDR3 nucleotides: TGTGCCAGTAGCGAGGACAGGGATTATGGCTACACCTTC. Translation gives CASSEDRDYGYTF.

CDR3 coding DNA: TGTGCCAGCAGCTTTGTTTCCGGGATGATCAGACGGGACAGGGGACCATACGAGCAGTACTTC. Translation: CASSFVSGMIRRDRGPYEQYF. The chain recombines TRBV12-1 with TRBJ2-7; TRBD1 is taken as the D call from the table, unchecked against the DNA. TRBV12-1 is listed as a pseudogene. The CDR3 extends over 21 amino acids.

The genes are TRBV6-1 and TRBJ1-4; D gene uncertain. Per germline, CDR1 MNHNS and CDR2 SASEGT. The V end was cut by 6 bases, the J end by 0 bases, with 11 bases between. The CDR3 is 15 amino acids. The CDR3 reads CASSSYPTTNEKLFF. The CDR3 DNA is TGTGCCAGCAGCTCATATCCTACAACTAATGAAAAACTGTTTTTT.

Here the CDR3 reads CASSLLQGVEQYF. The CDR3 region has the DNA TGCGCCAGCAGCTTATTGCAGGGGGTCGAGCAGTACTTC. The V and J genes are TRBV5-1 and TRBJ2-7; 7 bases are a match to TRBD1. After removal of 2 bases from V and 6 bases from J, the junction contained 5 bases not matched to a gene. This CDR3 is 13 amino acids long. Germline V lookup: CDR1 SGHRS, CDR2 YFSETQ.

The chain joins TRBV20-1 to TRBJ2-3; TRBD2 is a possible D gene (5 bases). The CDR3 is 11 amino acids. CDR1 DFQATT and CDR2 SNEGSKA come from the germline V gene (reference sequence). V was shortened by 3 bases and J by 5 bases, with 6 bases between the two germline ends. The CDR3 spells CSASRGDTQYF. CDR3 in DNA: TGCAGTGCTAGTCGGGGAGATACGCAGTATTTT.

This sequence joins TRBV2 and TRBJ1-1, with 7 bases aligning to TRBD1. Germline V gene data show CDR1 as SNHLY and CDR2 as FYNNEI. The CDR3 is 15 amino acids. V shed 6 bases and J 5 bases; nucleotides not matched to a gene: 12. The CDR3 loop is CASRPDRSRTTEAFF. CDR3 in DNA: TGTGCCAGCAGGCCGGACAGGTCGAGAACAACTGAAGCTTTCTTT.

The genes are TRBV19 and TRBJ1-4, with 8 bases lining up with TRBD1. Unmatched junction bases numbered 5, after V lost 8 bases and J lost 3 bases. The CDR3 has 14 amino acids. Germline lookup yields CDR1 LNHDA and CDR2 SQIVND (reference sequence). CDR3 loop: CASHPGQANEKLFF. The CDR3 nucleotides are TGTGCCAGTCACCCGGGACAGGCTAATGAAAAACTGTTTTTT. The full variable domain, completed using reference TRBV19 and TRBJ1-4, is DGGITQSPKYLFRKEGQNVTLSCEQNLNHDAMYWYRQDPGQGLRLIYYSQIVNDFQKGDIAEGYSVSREKKESFPLTVTSAQKNPTAFYLCASHPGQANEKLFFGSGTQLSVL.

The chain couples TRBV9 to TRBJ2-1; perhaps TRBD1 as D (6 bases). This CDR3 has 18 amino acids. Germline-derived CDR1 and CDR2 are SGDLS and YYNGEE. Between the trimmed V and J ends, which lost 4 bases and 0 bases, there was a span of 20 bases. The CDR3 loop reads CASSPPGQDTRSYNEQFF. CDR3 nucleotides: TGTGCCAGCAGCCCCCCGGGACAAGACACCCGCTCCTACAATGAGCAGTTCTTC.

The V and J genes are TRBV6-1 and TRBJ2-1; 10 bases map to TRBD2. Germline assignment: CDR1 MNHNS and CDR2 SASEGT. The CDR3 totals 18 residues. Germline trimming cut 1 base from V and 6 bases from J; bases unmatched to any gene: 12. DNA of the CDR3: TGTGCCAGCAGTGAAGAACCCACCCTAGCGGGAGTTAGCAATGAGCAGTTCTTC. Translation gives CASSEEPTLAGVSNEQFF.

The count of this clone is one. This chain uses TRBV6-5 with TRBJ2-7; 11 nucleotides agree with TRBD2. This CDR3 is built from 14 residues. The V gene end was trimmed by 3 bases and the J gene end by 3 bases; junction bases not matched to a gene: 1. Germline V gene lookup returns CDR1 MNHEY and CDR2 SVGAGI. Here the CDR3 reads CASSYGTSGYEQYF. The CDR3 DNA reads TGTGCCAGCAGTTATGGGACTAGCGGCTACGAGCAGTACTTC.

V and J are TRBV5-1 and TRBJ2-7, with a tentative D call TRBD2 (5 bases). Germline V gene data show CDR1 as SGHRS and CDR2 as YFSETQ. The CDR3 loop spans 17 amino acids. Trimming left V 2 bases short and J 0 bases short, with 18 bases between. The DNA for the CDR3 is TGCGCCAGCAGCTTTCCGCCCCGGGATGACATCTCCTACGAGCAGTACTTC. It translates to CASSFPPRDDISYEQYF.